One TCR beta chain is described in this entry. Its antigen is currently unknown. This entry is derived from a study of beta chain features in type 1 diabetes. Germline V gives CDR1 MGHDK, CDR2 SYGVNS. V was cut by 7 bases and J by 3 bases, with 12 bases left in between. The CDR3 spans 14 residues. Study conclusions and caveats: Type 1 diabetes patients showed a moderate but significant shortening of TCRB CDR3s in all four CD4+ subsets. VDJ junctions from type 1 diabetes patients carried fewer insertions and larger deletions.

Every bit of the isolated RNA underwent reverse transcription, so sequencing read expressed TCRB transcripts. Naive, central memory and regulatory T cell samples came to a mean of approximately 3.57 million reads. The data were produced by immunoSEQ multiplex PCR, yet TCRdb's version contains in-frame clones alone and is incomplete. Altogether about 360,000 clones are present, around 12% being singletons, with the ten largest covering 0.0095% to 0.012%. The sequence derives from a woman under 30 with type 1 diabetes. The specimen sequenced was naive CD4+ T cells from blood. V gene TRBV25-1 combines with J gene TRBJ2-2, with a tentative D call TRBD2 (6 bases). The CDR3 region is CASTRGMHTGELFF. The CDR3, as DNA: TGTGCCAGCACCCGGGGGATGCACACCGGGGAGCTGTTTTTT.